This TCR beta chain originates from a study of cytomegalovirus exposure and HLA in healthy donors. The V end lost 5 bases, the J end lost 2 bases, and 6 bases lay between the germline ends. The CDR3 runs 11 residues. The germline V gene encodes CDR1 DFQATT and CDR2 SNEGSKA (reference sequence). This clone was detected once. The antigen is undetermined. Vbeta (60) and Jbeta (13) primers were used in the PCR. Generated by immunoSEQ multiplex PCR, the TCRdb table keeps only in-frame clones and is missing some. The sample has approximately 100,000 clones, more than 60% seen once; the top ten hold 2% to 2.5%. Broader study findings: Researchers left out some V segments, among them TRBV6-2 and TRBV6-3, as indistinguishable.

This TCR was recovered from a man aged 50 or older in good health and CMV-seronegative. Sequencing input: PBMCs. The genes are TRBV20-1 and TRBJ1-1, with D uncertain. In nucleotides, the CDR3 is TGCAGTGCTCCTATTAACACTGAAGCTTTCTTT. Amino acid sequence: CSAPINTEAFF.